This T cell receptor beta chain originates from a study of regulatory T cells in long-lasting Graves disease. Study observations and caveats: Accuracy may have suffered from the small sample size.

The time point here: newly diagnosed GD, antithyroid drugs for less than 3 months. Following extraction of RNA from PBMCs, that RNA was used to make the TCR library. This clonotype was seen a handful of times. The antigen is undetermined. The TCR beta library used iRepertoire HTBI primers with Arm-PCR amplification of CDR3. Via MiXCR, TCRdb re-called the multiplex PCR reads, giving one row per CDR3 protein. The sample shows 250,000 or so distinct CDR3 sequences, 20% to 25% of them seen only once. This TCR derives from a female donor with Graves disease. This specimen consisted of peripheral blood mononuclear cells (PBMCs), obtained at new diagnosis, from a patient treated with antithyroid drugs.

CDR3 region: CAISEIVNNSPLHF. As DNA, the CDR3 is TGTGCCATCAGTGAGATCGTGAATAATTCACCCCTCCACTTT. This rearrangement joins TRBV10-3 to TRBJ1-6; no firm D call. CDR1 is ENHRY and CDR2 is SYGVKD in the germline V gene. This CDR3 region has 14 residues. V shed 2 bases and J shed 5 bases, with 7 bases lying between them.